Sequencing of this T cell receptor (beta chain) was carried out in a study of blood T cell repertoires in COVID-19. Study in general: T cells, B-cell-depleted T cells, or PBMCs supplied cDNA or gDNA.

The CDR3 spans 14 residues. From germline, CDR1 is MNHNS and CDR2 SASEGT. Clones were read by immunoSEQ multiplex PCR, and TCRdb kept only the in-frame ones, dropping some. The sample holds about 230,000 clones, around 83% seen once. Regarding this clone: Mismatch with germline at one junction end may stem from a read error.

This TCR was recovered from a woman between 50 and 59 years old with acute or convalescent COVID-19. Material: peripheral blood. V is TRBV6-1 and J is TRBJ2-7, with 10 positions matching TRBD2. CDR3 loop: CASSQAGGPYEQYF. CDR3 DNA: TGTGCCAGCAGTCAAGCGGGAGGGCCGTACGAGCAGTACTTC.